The 15 T cell receptor beta chains below all came from one sample that was sequenced in a study of radiotherapy plus CTLA-4 blockade in lung cancer. Profiled with immunoSEQ multiplex PCR; TCRdb holds only in-frame clones, not every one. The profile shows fewer than 90,000 clones, over 80% of them singletons. The sample was peripheral blood, taken from a patient treated with radiotherapy plus ipilimumab. The receptors stem from a human donor with non-small cell lung cancer who had stable disease on radiotherapy plus ipilimumab.

This sequence joins TRBV6-1 and TRBJ2-7; TRBD1 agrees at 7 bases. This CDR3 is 13 amino acids long. CDR1 and CDR2 from the germline V gene are MNHNS and SASEGT. J gave up 1 base and V 6 bases, and 3 bases lay outside the gene matches. The CDR3 region has the DNA TGTGCCAGCAGGGAGGACAGGTCCTACGAGCAGTACTTC. Its translation is CASREDRSYEQYF.

The CDR3 reads CASSLAGAAPQETQYF. DNA for the CDR3: TGCGCCAGCAGCTTGGCCGGTGCGGCCCCCCAAGAGACCCAGTACTTC. V usage is TRBV5-1 and J usage is TRBJ2-5; unclear D gene. Germline lookup yields CDR1 SGHRS and CDR2 YFSETQ. The length of the CDR3 is 16 residues. V was clipped by 0 bases and J by 1 base, with 13 bases between them.

CDR3 amino acids: CASSLGGGYYNEQFF. DNA for the CDR3: TGTGCCAGCAGCTTAGGTGGGGGGTACTACAATGAGCAGTTCTTC. The gene calls are TRBV11-2 and TRBJ2-1, with a possible D match to TRBD2 (6 bases). Germline CDR1 SGHAT, CDR2 FQNNGV. Trimming pared 1 base from V and 3 bases from J, leaving 10 bases between. The CDR3 is 15 residues long.

The chain has TRBV7-9 and TRBJ2-4; 9 bases are shared with TRBD1. Germline CDR1 is SEHNR and CDR2 is FQNEAQ (reference sequence). The V segment lost 4 bases and the J segment 6 bases; nucleotides outside the gene matches: 10. This CDR3 is built from 16 residues. The CDR3 region is CASSSPGDRDLNIQYF. In nucleotides, the CDR3 is TGTGCCAGCAGCTCTCCAGGGGACAGGGATCTAAACATTCAGTACTTC.

The rearrangement uses TRBV7-6 and TRBJ2-5; D is perhaps TRBD2 (7 bases). The J call may be in error: the DNA end matches TRBJ2-7 better. CDR1 and CDR2 (germline): SGHVS, FNYEAQ. CDR3 size: 14 residues. The CDR3 DNA sequence: TGTGCCAGCAGCCTCACGGGGGGCCACGGCGAGCAGTACTTC. It codes for CASSLTGGHGEQYF.

The chain is built from TRBV4-1 and TRBJ2-3, with 11 bases identical to TRBD1. V lost 1 base, J lost 4 bases, and 4 bases stayed unmatched. The CDR3 sequence is 16 residues long. The V gene's germline CDR1 is MGHRA and CDR2 YSYEKL. The CDR3 region is CASSQGGTGGSDTQYF. CDR3 bases: TGCGCCAGCAGCCAAGGTGGGACAGGGGGTTCAGATACGCAGTATTTT.

This clone is a singleton in its sample. The J gene is TRBJ2-3, the V gene TRBV2; the match to TRBD1 covers 11 bases. Germline V gene lookup returns CDR1 SNHLY and CDR2 FYNNEI. CDR3 length: 14 amino acids. The V gene end was trimmed by 5 bases and the J gene end by 6 bases; junction bases not matched to a gene: 4. The CDR3, as DNA: TGTGCCAGCAGTCGGACAGGGGGCTTGGATACGCAGTATTTT. This translates into CASSRTGGLDTQYF.

This rearrangement joins TRBV11-3 to TRBJ2-2, with D perhaps TRBD1 (7 bases). V was cut by 2 bases and J by 5 bases, with 18 bases left in between. From germline, CDR1 is SGHNT and CDR2 YENEEA. The CDR3 consists of 17 residues. The CDR3 is CASSLSQGGQVTGELFF. DNA for the CDR3: TGTGCCAGCAGCTTATCCCAGGGGGGACAAGTTACCGGGGAGCTGTTTTTT.

A remark on this clone: The sample has other DNA sequences that encode this CDR3 too. The V and J genes are TRBV5-1 and TRBJ1-2; the match to TRBD1 covers 7 bases. The CDR3 has 15 residues. Germline CDR1 and CDR2: SGHRS and YFSETQ. After removal of 4 bases from V and 0 bases from J, the junction contained 6 bases not matched to a gene. The CDR3 coding sequence is TGCGCCAGCAGCCCCCGGACAGGTACTAACTATGGCTACACCTTC. Translating gives CASSPRTGTNYGYTF. Combining the CDR3 with reference TRBV5-1 and TRBJ1-2 gives the whole variable domain KAGVTQTPRYLIKTRGQQVTLSCSPISGHRSVSWYQQTPGQGLQFLFEYFSETQRNKGNFPGRFSGRQFSNSRSEMNVSTLELGDSALYLCASSPRTGTNYGYTFGSGTRLTVV.

This rearrangement joins TRBV18 to TRBJ1-1; D not resolved. This CDR3 is built from 13 residues. Germline-derived CDR1 and CDR2 are KGHSH and LQKENI. V lost 2 bases to trimming and J lost 1 base, with 5 bases between them. As DNA, the CDR3 is TGTGCCAGCTCACCAGGCCCGAACACTGAAGCTTTCTTT. As protein: CASSPGPNTEAFF. The complete variable domain, with remaining parts taken from reference TRBV18 and TRBJ1-1, reads NAGVMQNPRHLVRRRGQEARLRCSPMKGHSHVYWYRQLPEEGLKFMVYLQKENIIDESGMPKERFSAEFPKEGPSILRIQQVVRGDSAAYFCASSPGPNTEAFFGQGTRLTVV.

V gene TRBV9 combines with J gene TRBJ2-2, with 7 bases lining up with TRBD1. Germline V lookup: CDR1 SGDLS, CDR2 YYNGEE. The CDR3 consists of 16 residues. V lost 4 bases and J lost 5; bases outside the gene matches: 11. CDR3: CASSYRQGGLTGELFF. DNA of the CDR3: TGTGCCAGCAGCTATCGACAGGGTGGGTTAACCGGGGAGCTGTTTTTT. Looking up the rest from reference TRBV9 and TRBJ2-2 gives the full variable domain: DSGVTQTPKHLITATGQRVTLRCSPRSGDLSVYWYQQSLDQGLQFLIQYYNGEERAKGNILERFSAQQFPDLHSELNLSSLELGDSALYFCASSYRQGGLTGELFFGEGSRLTVL.

The V and J genes are TRBV11-2 and TRBJ2-7; D possibly corresponds to TRBD1 (6 bases). Trimming removed 5 bases at V and 3 bases at J, with 11 bases between. The CDR3 is 13 amino acids. Germline V CDR1 and CDR2: SGHAT, FQNNGV. The CDR3 spells CASSRTDYYEQYF. As DNA, the CDR3 is TGTGCCAGCAGCAGGACAGATTACTACGAGCAGTACTTC. The full variable domain, its missing parts supplied by reference TRBV11-2 and TRBJ2-7, is EAGVAQSPRYKIIEKRQSVAFWCNPISGHATLYWYQQILGQGPKLLIQFQNNGVVDDSQLPKDRFSAERLKGVDSTLKIQPAKLEDSAVYLCASSRTDYYEQYFGPGTRLTVT.

The rearrangement uses TRBV7-9 and TRBJ2-7; 10 bases match TRBD1. Germline CDR1 reads SEHNR; CDR2 reads FQNEAQ (reference sequence). Losses at the gene ends were 5 bases for V and 5 bases for J; bases not matched to a gene: 12. CDR3 length: 16 residues. The CDR3 is CASSRLLGQGGNEQYF. The CDR3 nucleotides are TGTGCCAGCAGCCGCCTCTTAGGACAGGGGGGGAACGAGCAGTACTTC.

V gene TRBV27 combines with J gene TRBJ2-7; no clear D. The CDR3 runs to 15 residues. Germline values: CDR1 MNHEY, CDR2 SMNVEV (reference sequence). Trimming took off 8 bases at V and 6 bases at J, with 23 bases between the two ends. CDR3: CASAWNPTSPGEQYF. For the CDR3, the DNA is TGTGCCAGCGCTTGGAACCCCACCTCTCCTGGCGAGCAGTACTTC.

The chain joins TRBV7-3 to TRBJ2-2, with TRBD2 matching 9 bases. Germline CDR1 is SGHTA and CDR2 is FQGTGA. The ends lost 3 bases at V and 6 bases at J; junction bases unmatched: 2. The CDR3 covers 14 residues. The DNA of the CDR3 is TGTGCCAGCAGCTTTAGCGGGAGTGCCGGGGAGCTGTTTTTT. Translation gives CASSFSGSAGELFF.